This T cell receptor beta chain is drawn from a study of T cell responses to AZD1222 COVID-19 vaccine. The study's findings and limits: Baseline serology detected seropositivity in only five to seven AZD1222 recipients. Donors, mostly white British, included more females; clonal diversity was possibly underestimated. There were repertoire samples only from the period after the peak T cell response.

Notes on this clone: Its antigen is undetermined.

The CDR3 length is 16 residues. V trimming: 2 bases; J trimming: 2 bases; junction bases outside the gene matches: 4. Germline loops: CDR1 KGHSH, CDR2 LQKENI. TCRdb keeps only in-frame clones here, not all; method: immunoSEQ multiplex PCR. The sample has fewer than 150,000 clones, 93% seen once. The sample consisted of peripheral blood, taken 28 days after the second AZD1222 dose. This clonotype was sampled from an adult who received the AZD1222 COVID-19 vaccine. The chain has TRBV18 and TRBJ2-7; TRBD2 matches 12 bases. As DNA, the CDR3 is TGTGCCAGCTCACCAAGTCTAGCGGGGGGGGCCTACGAGCAGTACTTC. Protein: CASSPSLAGGAYEQYF.